This TCR beta chain was sequenced in a study of blood T cell repertoires in COVID-19. Study as a whole: The samples span acute and convalescent COVID-19 from the United States, Italy and Spain. PBMCs, B-cell-depleted T cells, or T cells provided the cDNA or gDNA that made up the material.

In Seattle, patients joined the study during active infection and were tracked longitudinally. This clone has just one count. CDR3 length: 13 residues. V was clipped by 6 bases and J by 4 bases; unmatched bases: 2. Germline CDR1 reads MNHEY; CDR2 reads SVGAGI. Study processing details: The assay estimated nucleated cells by amplifying reference gene primers. Assay used: immunoSEQ multiplex PCR; TCRdb lists only in-frame clones, some missing. The V and J calls and the clone size are those of that table, but D and trimming were determined from the DNA. Of around 230,000 clones detected, over 75% appear once; the ten largest clones hold 4.5% to 6%.

The receptor was derived from a man between 45 and 60 years old with COVID-19, enrolled during active disease. The genes are TRBV6-5 and TRBJ1-5; 8 nucleotides agree with TRBD1. Sequenced material: peripheral blood. The CDR3 loop reads CASRRQGNQPQHF. In nucleotides, the CDR3 is TGTGCCAGCAGGCGACAGGGGAATCAGCCCCAGCATTTT.